This T cell receptor beta chain was documented in a study of blood T cells in healthy people across ages. Healthy individuals of Caucasian origin from Russia, aged roughly 6 to 90, served as donors. Extraction yielded at least 6 micrograms of total RNA per sample. The germline V gene has CDR1 MNHEY and CDR2 SVGAGI. V lost 2 bases, J lost 7 bases, and 3 bases stayed unmatched. There are 15 residues in the CDR3. On this clonotype itself: The antigen remains undetermined.

General study findings and limits: Estimates based on one million T cells were treated as lower bounds. In long-lived donors, naive CD4+ cell counts and diversity exceeded those of aged donors.

The use of a sample-barcoded 5' primer and a J-beta primer mix characterized a second PCR of about 6 to 11 cycles. In TCRdb, the 5' RACE reads were re-called with MiXCR into one record per CDR3 protein. The table includes 1.5 million to 1.9 million distinct CDR3 sequences, roughly 43% detected once. This TCR came from a woman between 18 and 29 years old in good health. This chain uses TRBV6-5 with TRBJ2-1, with 12 bases fitting TRBD2. The sample consisted of blood. In DNA, the CDR3 is TGTGCCAGCAGTTACGGACTAGCGGGACCTAATGAGCAGTTCTTC. As protein: CASSYGLAGPNEQFF.